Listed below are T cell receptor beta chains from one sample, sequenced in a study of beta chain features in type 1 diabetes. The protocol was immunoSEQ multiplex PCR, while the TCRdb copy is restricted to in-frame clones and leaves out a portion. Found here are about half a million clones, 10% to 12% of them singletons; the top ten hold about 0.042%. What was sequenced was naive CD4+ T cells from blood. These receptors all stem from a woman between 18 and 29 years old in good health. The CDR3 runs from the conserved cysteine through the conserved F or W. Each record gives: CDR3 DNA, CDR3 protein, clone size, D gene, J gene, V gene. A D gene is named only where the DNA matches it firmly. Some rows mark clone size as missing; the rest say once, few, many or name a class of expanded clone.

TGCGCCAGCAGCGTACCCGGGACAAGAAATGGCTACACCTTC,CASSVPGTRNGYTF,-,-,TRBJ1-2,TRBV4-1
TGCAGCGTTGATGGCTCCACTGAAGCTTTCTTT,CSVDGSTEAFF,many,-,TRBJ1-1,TRBV29-1
TGTGCCAGCACGGGACAGCTGGCAGATGAGCAGTTCTTC,CASTGQLADEQFF,many,TRBD1,TRBJ2-1,TRBV7-2
TGTGCCAGCAGCGGCCGGGACAGGGGTCGGAGCACCGGGGAGCTGTTTTTT,CASSGRDRGRSTGELFF,-,TRBD1,TRBJ2-2,TRBV9
TGCAGCGTAGGGTCGGCCTCTTCCTTCAATGAGCAGTTCTTC,CSVGSASSFNEQFF,-,-,TRBJ2-1,TRBV29-1
TGTGCCAGCAGTTTACGGGTCGGGTCATACAATGAGCAGTTCTTC,CASSLRVGSYNEQFF,-,-,TRBJ2-1,TRBV27
TGCGCCAGCAGCCAAGTCTTAGCTTCACCCCTCCACTTT,CASSQVLASPLHF,few,-,TRBJ1-6,TRBV4-1
TGTGCCAGCAGTAGGGACCCCCCGAGGGAGCAGTACTTC,CASSRDPPREQYF,few,-,TRBJ2-7,TRBV25-1
TGTGCCAGCAGCTCCCCGGTGGTAGCGGGGTCCACAGATACGCAGTATTTT,CASSSPVVAGSTDTQYF,few,TRBD2,TRBJ2-3,TRBV7-2
TGTGCCAGCATGAAGAGCTCCTACAATGAGCAGTTCTTC,CASMKSSYNEQFF,-,-,TRBJ2-1,TRBV27
TGCGCCAGCAGTCAATCGACGATCAGGGACTTGCAGCCCCAGCATTTT,CASSQSTIRDLQPQHF,few,-,TRBJ1-5,TRBV23-1
TGTGCCAGCAGCCAAGCCGTGGTTAGGGGCTACACCTTC,CASSQAVVRGYTF,few,-,TRBJ1-2,TRBV14
TGCGCCAGCAGCCAAGTGGGCCGGGGCACTGAAGCTTTCTTT,CASSQVGRGTEAFF,-,-,TRBJ1-1,TRBV4-3
TGCAGCGTCGGGGGGCCTGACAGGGCATATGGCTACACCTTC,CSVGGPDRAYGYTF,-,TRBD1,TRBJ1-2,TRBV29-1
TGCGCCAGCAGCCAAGAAGTTTGGGAAGGGATCAATGAGCAGTTCTTC,CASSQEVWEGINEQFF,-,-,TRBJ2-1,TRBV4-3
TGTGCCAGCAGCTCTTACTGGACTAGCGGGTTCACAGATACGCAGTATTTT,CASSSYWTSGFTDTQYF,-,TRBD2,TRBJ2-3,TRBV7-2
TGTGCCAGCACCCACGGCATTAACACTGAAGCTTTCTTT,CASTHGINTEAFF,few,-,TRBJ1-1,TRBV18
TGTGCCAGCAGCTTAGATGGTCTAGCCAAAAACATTCAGTACTTC,CASSLDGLAKNIQYF,-,-,TRBJ2-4,TRBV7-9
TGTGCCAGCACCTTTAGAGGGCAATTCACCGGGGAGCTGTTTTTT,CASTFRGQFTGELFF,-,-,TRBJ2-2,TRBV7-2
TGTGCCAGCAGGAGGGGACCAGGGGATGAGCAGTTCTTC,CASRRGPGDEQFF,-,-,TRBJ2-1,TRBV9